This T cell receptor beta chain emerged from a study of response to subunit inactivated influenza vaccine. Study-wide findings and caveats: Few new T cells, the authors suggested, are recruited by each seasonal influenza vaccination.

Trimming shortened V by 0 bases and J by 2 bases, and 17 bases separated the two germline ends. The CDR3 consists of 18 residues. CDR1 and CDR2 from the germline V gene are SGHTA and FQGNSA. This clonotype turned up a few times. Its antigen is not identified. TCRdb re-called the RT-PCR reads with MiXCR, one entry per CDR3 protein. Of approximately 480,000 distinct CDR3 sequences listed, about a tenth are singletons. The rearrangement uses TRBV7-2 and TRBJ2-1, with D unclear. The sequencing used PBMCs from blood, collected 40 to 50 days after vaccination. The clonotype originates from a man aged 50 or older who received an inactivated influenza vaccine. The CDR3 region has the DNA TGTGCCAGCAGCTTAGCGTGGTTGCCCCGTCGCCCCTACAATGAGCAGTTCTTC. This gives the protein CASSLAWLPRRPYNEQFF.